This T cell receptor (beta chain) derives from a study of blood T cell repertoires in COVID-19. At the level of the study: The study drew acute and convalescent COVID-19 samples from the United States, Italy and Spain. From T cells, B-cell-depleted T cells, or PBMCs came the material, which was cDNA or gDNA.

The CDR3 totals 15 residues. The junction had 9 bases not matched to a gene; V was cut back by 5 bases and J by 5 bases. CDR1 is MNHEY and CDR2 is SMNVEV in the germline V gene (reference sequence). This clone has only a few counts. The authors' processing: The assay estimated nucleated cells by amplifying reference gene primers. Data came from immunoSEQ multiplex PCR; TCRdb stores just in-frame clones and leaves some out. That table furnishes V, J and clone size, whereas the DNA furnished D and trimming. This table holds approximately 100,000 clones, approximately 92% found once. Sequencing was carried out using peripheral blood. The origin of this receptor is a man aged 50 or older with active COVID-19. The chain employs TRBV27 and TRBJ1-1; 9 bases line up with TRBD1. CDR3 amino acids: CASSGVGTGRTEAFF. The CDR3 nucleotides read TGTGCCAGCAGTGGAGTCGGGACAGGGAGAACTGAAGCTTTCTTT.